This T cell receptor (beta chain) was profiled in a study of cytomegalovirus exposure and HLA in healthy donors. Across the whole study: The same platform as the approximately 670 first-cohort repertoires was used for the 130 or so validation repertoires, a later analysis reported. Study conclusions and caveats: Specific recognition of CMV antigens was confirmed in vitro for a few chains (all CMV-associated).

CDR3 size: 13 residues. The V end was cut by 6 bases, the J end by 3 bases, with 12 bases between. CDR1 is MDHEN, CDR2 SYDVKM, per germline. On this clone itself: No antigen is known for it.

Sequenced by immunoSEQ multiplex PCR; TCRdb stores in-frame clones only, minus some. The sample carries 200,000 to 250,000 clones, approximately 87% recorded once. This sequence originates from a woman aged 18-29 years in good health and CMV-seronegative. The chain couples TRBV28 to TRBJ2-7; maybe TRBD2 (7 bases). The sequenced sample consisted of PBMCs. In DNA form, the CDR3 reads TGTGCCAGCAGCGAGGGAGGGGGCTACGAGCAGTACTTC. As protein: CASSEGGGYEQYF.